A selection of T cell receptor beta chains follows, all from one sample in a study of long-term antiretroviral therapy in people with HIV. Assay used: immunoSEQ multiplex PCR; TCRdb lists only in-frame clones, some missing. This sample has 20,000 to 25,000 clones, with roughly four fifths found just once. Sample: unsorted PBMCs, taken 0.5 years after starting antiretroviral therapy. These receptors all stem from a man in his late teens or twenties with HIV. Both conserved end residues are part of each CDR3. A D gene is named only where the DNA matches it firmly. Size values are once, few and many counts, or a class for expanded clones, and some rows have none.

>15|TRBV6-5|.|TRBJ2-3|.
TGTGCCAGCACCCGGAGCGGCCCTAGCACAGATACGCAGTATTTT
CASTRSGPSTDTQYF
>13|TRBV7-2|.|TRBJ2-7|TRBD2
TGTGCCAGCAGCTTGGGAGGGCCCTACGAGCAGTACTTC
CASSLGGPYEQYF
>14|TRBV2|.|TRBJ1-2|.
TGTGCCAGCACCACGGCCGGGTGGCCTTATGGCTACACCTTC
CASTTAGWPYGYTF
>17|TRBV4-3|.|TRBJ2-3|TRBD2
TGCGCCAGCAGCCAAGCCGGAGCGGGGCAAGCCACAGATACGCAGTATTTT
CASSQAGAGQATDTQYF
>14|TRBV19|.|TRBJ1-2|TRBD1
TGTGCCAGTAGTATCCCTCAGGGGGTCTATGGCTACACCTTC
CASSIPQGVYGYTF
>11|TRBV5-6|once|TRBJ2-5|.
TGTGCCAGCAGCATAAAAGAGACCCAGTACTTC
CASSIKETQYF
>16|TRBV27|.|TRBJ1-5|.
TGTGCCAGCAGTTTATTAGGTTCTTATAGCAATCAGCCCCAGCATTTT
CASSLLGSYSNQPQHF
>11|TRBV2|few|TRBJ2-7|.
TGCCTCGGGGTGAGAGCCTACGAGCAGTACTTC
CLGVRAYEQYF
>17|TRBV4-1|few|TRBJ2-7|.
TGCGCCAGCAGCCAGTTCCCGGGACCTCCACCGGGCTACGAGCAGTACTTC
CASSQFPGPPPGYEQYF
>14|TRBV19|few|TRBJ1-2|TRBD1
TGTGCCAGTAGTACGGACAGGGGGAAACGTGGCTACACCTTC
CASSTDRGKRGYTF
>17|TRBV4-3|.|TRBJ2-7|.
TGCGCCAGCAGCCAAGATCTGGCGGGTTGGACCCCCTACGAGCAGTACTTC
CASSQDLAGWTPYEQYF